The 25 T cell receptor beta chains listed next were all sequenced from one sample in a study of shared clonotypes between healthy human individuals (dated by TCRdb to the early 2020s). Library prep was done by the immunoSEQ multiplex PCR assay. TCRdb limited this immuneACCESS table to in-frame rearrangements with V and J called. A share of clones is missing; checked studies link under half to unresolved V genes, and the rest is unexplained. Across this sample there are about 460,000 clones, with around 77% seen only once. 12% of the sample comes from the top ten. The sequenced sample was PBMCs. These receptor sequences come from a middle-aged woman in good health. Some clones in this sample may be carry-over from other donors' samples.

The chain links TRBV2 to TRBJ2-2; D is tentatively TRBD1 or TRBD2 (5 bases each). This CDR3 contains 14 residues. Per the germline V gene, CDR1 is SNHLY and CDR2 is FYNNEI. V shed 6 bases and J shed 6 bases, with 14 bases lying between them. The CDR3 sequence is CASRDNRGAGELFF. The CDR3 DNA is TGTGCCAGCAGGGATAATCGAGGGGCCGGGGAGCTGTTTTTT.

The chain couples TRBV30 to TRBJ1-4, with D unresolved. Germline V gives CDR1 GTSNPN, CDR2 SVGIG (reference sequence). V was cut by 2 bases and J by 4 bases, with 11 bases left in between. The CDR3 runs to 14 residues. CDR3 sequence: CAWSLGSGNEKLFF. CDR3 bases: TGTGCCTGGAGTTTGGGAAGCGGTAATGAAAAACTGTTTTTT.

The V call is TRBV9, the J call TRBJ2-5, with 9 bases identical to TRBD2. From germline, CDR1 is SGDLS and CDR2 YYNGEE. Germline trimming cut 4 bases from V and 5 bases from J; bases unmatched to any gene: 9. The CDR3 has 15 amino acids. The CDR3 sequence is CASSPPAAGGETQYF. The CDR3 nucleotides read TGTGCCAGCAGCCCCCCGGCGGCGGGGGGGGAGACCCAGTACTTC.

This chain's CDR3 is CASSHNRDGELFF. CDR3 DNA sequence: TGTGCCAGCAGTCACAACAGGGACGGGGAGCTGTTTTTT. This chain joins TRBV27 and TRBJ2-2; D is perhaps TRBD1 (6 bases). The CDR3 is 13 residues long. The ends were cut back, 5 bases at V and 7 bases at J, with 11 bases in the middle. Looked up from germline, CDR1 is MNHEY and CDR2 is SMNVEV (reference sequence).

The chain has TRBV15 and TRBJ1-4; D is ambiguous. This CDR3 is built from 15 residues. Deletions cut 1 base from V and 8 bases from J, with 14 bases between. Germline-derived CDR1 and CDR2 are LNHNV and YYDKDF (reference sequence). The CDR3 reads CATSRAAEGGEKLFF. Written as DNA, the CDR3 is TGTGCCACCAGCAGAGCCGCGGAGGGAGGGGAAAAACTGTTTTTT.

Only one count was recorded for this clone. The rearrangement joins TRBV5-6 to TRBJ2-1, with 7 bases matching TRBD2. The CDR3 covers 14 residues. The germline V gene encodes CDR1 SGHDT and CDR2 YYEEEE. V shed 4 bases and J 4 bases; nucleotides not matched to a gene: 5. This CDR3 is CASSPLAIYNEQFF. The CDR3 region has the DNA TGTGCCAGCAGCCCACTAGCGATATACAATGAGCAGTTCTTC.

With regard to this clone: One end of the junction is discordant with germline, which a read error may explain. Other DNA variants within this sample encode the same CDR3. The V call is TRBV4-1, the J call TRBJ2-5; a weak D match, TRBD1 (5 bases). This CDR3 spans 15 amino acids. Germline V gene lookup returns CDR1 MGHRA and CDR2 YSYEKL. The CDR3 coding sequence is TGTGCCAGCAGCCGGTTAGGGGATAGGGCCTATGAGCAGTACTTC. Its translation is CASSRLGDRAYEQYF.

This sequence joins TRBV7-8 and TRBJ1-2; D possibly corresponds to TRBD1 (5 bases). From germline, CDR1 is SGHVS and CDR2 FQNEAQ. The CDR3 has 15 amino acids. Trimming left V 5 bases short and J 4 bases short, with 17 bases between. The CDR3 DNA is TGTGCCAGCAGCCAGAATGGGCAGGGCGGCTATGGCTACACCTTC. Translated, it gives CASSQNGQGGYGYTF.

The rearrangement uses TRBV5-4 and TRBJ2-1, with 12 bases aligning to TRBD1. This CDR3 is built from 15 residues. The germline CDR1 and CDR2 sequences are SGHNT and YYREEE (reference sequence). With 4 bases clipped from V and 6 bases from J, the junction kept 5 bases outside the gene matches. The CDR3 reads CASSLGQGAFNEQFF. CDR3 bases: TGTGCCAGCAGCCTGGGACAGGGGGCGTTCAATGAGCAGTTCTTC.

This chain uses TRBV6-6 with TRBJ1-2; 7 positions match TRBD1. Germline V gives CDR1 MNHNY, CDR2 SVGAGI (reference sequence). Trimming took 7 bases from V and 8 from J; bases not matched to a gene: 10. The CDR3 has 13 amino acids. For the CDR3, the DNA is TGTGCCAGCACCCTCAAGGGGGCGCGGGGCTACACCTTC. This codes for CASTLKGARGYTF.

CDR3 sequence: CASSQGAIAKNIQYF. CDR3 nucleotide sequence: TGCGCCAGCAGCCAGGGGGCTATAGCCAAAAACATTCAGTACTTC. The chain has TRBV4-1 and TRBJ2-4, with D possibly TRBD1 on 6 matching bases. V lost 3 bases and J lost 0, with 9 bases in between. The CDR3 sequence is 15 residues long. The germline V gene has CDR1 MGHRA and CDR2 YSYEKL.

V usage is TRBV6-5 and J usage is TRBJ2-7; the D gene is possibly TRBD1 (6 bases). Between the trimmed V and J ends, which lost 2 bases and 0 bases, there was a span of 11 bases. The CDR3 has 15 amino acids. From germline, CDR1 is MNHEY and CDR2 SVGAGI. DNA for the CDR3: TGTGCCAGCAGTTACACCACAGGGAACTCCTACGAGCAGTACTTC. Translation gives CASSYTTGNSYEQYF.

J is TRBJ2-1 and V is TRBV6-5, with TRBD1 matching over 9 bases. The J segment lost 6 bases and the V segment lost 6 bases, leaving 9 bases of the junction unmatched. Germline loops: CDR1 MNHEY, CDR2 SVGAGI. This CDR3 spans 15 amino acids. The chain's CDR3 is CASSRGDRVPNEQFF. DNA for the CDR3: TGTGCCAGCAGCCGCGGGGACAGGGTCCCCAATGAGCAGTTCTTC.

This clone ranks as medium-sized. Other DNA sequences in this sample translate to the same CDR3. The rearrangement joins TRBV30 to TRBJ2-6; no clear D. In germline, CDR1 is GTSNPN, CDR2 SVGIG (reference sequence). The CDR3 is made up of 13 amino acids. Trimming pared 2 bases from V and 3 bases from J, leaving 5 bases between. The CDR3, as DNA: TGTGCCTGGAGTTTTGGTGGGGCCAACGTCCTGACTTTC. Translated, it gives CAWSFGGANVLTF.

The J gene is TRBJ1-4, the V gene TRBV4-2; 8 bases map to TRBD1. CDR1 is LGHNA and CDR2 is YNFKEQ in the germline V gene. CDR3 size: 15 residues. J gave up 5 bases and V 1 base, and 3 bases lay outside the gene matches. CDR3 protein: CASSQGGQANEKLFF. The CDR3 DNA reads TGTGCCAGCAGCCAAGGGGGACAGGCAAATGAAAAACTGTTTTTT.

The V call is TRBV2, the J call TRBJ2-3, with 8 bases identical to TRBD2. This CDR3 is built from 15 residues. Looked up from germline, CDR1 is SNHLY and CDR2 is FYNNEI. The J segment lost 3 bases and the V segment lost 6 bases, leaving 8 bases of the junction unmatched. The DNA of the CDR3 is TGTGCCAGCAGCGTTAGCGGGAAGGTTACAGATACGCAGTATTTT. It yields the protein CASSVSGKVTDTQYF.

A few counts support this clone. This likely came from a read error, as a far larger clone is one base away. The rearrangement links TRBV10-3 to TRBJ1-1; no clear D gene. Germline CDR1 ENHRY, CDR2 SYGVKD. This CDR3 is built from 11 residues. V lost 6 bases and J 8 bases, leaving 10 bases between the germline ends. The chain's CDR3 is CAIRNVGEAFF. DNA for the CDR3: TGTGCCATCAGAAACGTAGGAGAAGCTTTCTTT.

The V and J genes are TRBV30 and TRBJ1-3; D is perhaps TRBD1 (5 bases). The CDR3 length is 15 residues. Germline CDR1 and CDR2: GTSNPN and SVGIG (reference sequence). The V end was cut by 3 bases, the J end by 0 bases, with 12 bases between. The chain's CDR3 is CAWRLKGFSGNTIYF. DNA of the CDR3: TGTGCCTGGAGATTGAAGGGGTTCTCTGGAAACACCATATATTTT.

This sequence joins TRBV6-5 and TRBJ2-7; 10 nucleotides match TRBD2. The CDR3 is 15 amino acids. J was trimmed by 7 bases and V by 2 bases; bases with no gene match: 8. Germline CDR1 and CDR2: MNHEY and SVGAGI. The CDR3 sequence is CASSYQAGGPGEQYF. The CDR3 nucleotides read TGTGCCAGCAGTTACCAAGCGGGAGGGCCAGGGGAGCAGTACTTC.

The chain joins TRBV11-3 to TRBJ2-2; D is perhaps TRBD1 (6 bases). The germline V gene encodes CDR1 SGHNT and CDR2 YENEEA. V lost 4 bases and J lost 4, with 10 bases in between. This CDR3 has 14 residues. The DNA of the CDR3 is TGTGCCAGCAGCTCAACAGGGACCACCGGGGAGCTGTTTTTT. This translates into CASSSTGTTGELFF.

The genes are TRBV14 and TRBJ2-7; TRBD1 might be the D (5 bases). The CDR3 consists of 12 residues. The V gene lost 2 bases and the J gene lost 4 bases, with 6 bases spanning the gap. Germline-derived CDR1 and CDR2 are SGHDN and FVKESK. Written as DNA, the CDR3 is TGTGCCAGCAGCCAACAGGGTTACGAGCAGTACTTC. Amino acids: CASSQQGYEQYF.

A single count supports this clone. CDR3 nucleotides: TGTGCTAGTGGTTTGGTAACTGGGACTACCTACGAGCAGTACTTC. Amino acid sequence: CASGLVTGTTYEQYF. J is TRBJ2-7 and V is TRBV12-5; 7 positions agree with TRBD2. The CDR3 sequence is 15 residues long. Germline CDR1 reads LGHNT; CDR2 reads FRNRAP. Germline trimming cut 0 bases from V and 2 bases from J; bases unmatched to any gene: 4. The variable domain in full, with the rest retrieved from reference TRBV12-5 and TRBJ2-7, is DARVTQTPRHKVTEMGQEVTMRCQPILGHNTVFWYRQTMMQGLELLAYFRNRAPLDDSGMPKDRFSAEMPDATLATLKIQPSEPRDSAVYFCASGLVTGTTYEQYFGPGTRLTVT.

The table lists this clone with a few counts. The chain combines TRBV28 with TRBJ1-4; 9 positions match TRBD1. Trimming cost V 3 bases and J 5 bases; bases outside gene matches: 4. This CDR3 region has 15 residues. Germline V CDR1 and CDR2: MDHEN, SYDVKM. Here the CDR3 DNA reads TGTGCCAGCAGTTTGCGGACAGGGGCGAATGAAAAACTGTTTTTT. It specifies CASSLRTGANEKLFF. Full variable domain (outside the CDR3, taken from reference TRBV28 and TRBJ1-4): DVKVTQSSRYLVKRTGEKVFLECVQDMDHENMFWYRQDPGLGLRLIYFSYDVKMKEKGDIPEGYSVSREKKERFSLILESASTNQTSMYLCASSLRTGANEKLFFGSGTQLSVL.

This chain joins TRBV30 and TRBJ1-5; 7 bases are shared with TRBD1. Unmatched junction bases numbered 20, after V lost 3 bases and J lost 9 bases. Looked up from germline, CDR1 is GTSNPN and CDR2 is SVGIG (reference sequence). This CDR3 contains 17 residues. The CDR3 protein is CAWSPTEDPGGLRPQHF. DNA of the CDR3: TGTGCCTGGAGCCCCACGGAGGATCCAGGGGGTCTCCGGCCCCAGCATTTT. Looking up the rest from reference TRBV30 and TRBJ1-5 gives the full variable domain: SQTIHQWPATLVQPVGSPLSLECTVEGTSNPNLYWYRQAAGRGLQLLFYSVGIGQISSEVPQNLSASRPQDRQFILSSKKLLLSDSGFYLCAWSPTEDPGGLRPQHFGDGTRLSIL.

The chain has TRBV5-1 and TRBJ2-7; the D gene is possibly TRBD2 (5 bases). Germline V gene sequence: CDR1 SGHRS, CDR2 YFSETQ. The V end was cut by 8 bases, the J end by 6 bases, with 21 bases between. The CDR3 length is 14 residues. CDR3: CASWSGTSSAEQYF. The CDR3 coding sequence is TGCGCCAGTTGGTCGGGAACTTCCAGCGCCGAGCAGTACTTC.